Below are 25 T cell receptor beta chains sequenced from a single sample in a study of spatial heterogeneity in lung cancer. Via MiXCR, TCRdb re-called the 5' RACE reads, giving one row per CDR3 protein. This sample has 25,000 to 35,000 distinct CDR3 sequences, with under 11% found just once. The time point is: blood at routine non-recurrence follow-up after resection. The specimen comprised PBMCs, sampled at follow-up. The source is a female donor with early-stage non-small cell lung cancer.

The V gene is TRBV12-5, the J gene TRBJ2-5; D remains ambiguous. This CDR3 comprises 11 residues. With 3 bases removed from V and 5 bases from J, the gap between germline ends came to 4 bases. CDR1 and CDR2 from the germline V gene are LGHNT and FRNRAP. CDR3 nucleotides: TGTGCTAGTGGTTTAGGGGAGACCCAGTACTTC. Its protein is CASGLGETQYF.

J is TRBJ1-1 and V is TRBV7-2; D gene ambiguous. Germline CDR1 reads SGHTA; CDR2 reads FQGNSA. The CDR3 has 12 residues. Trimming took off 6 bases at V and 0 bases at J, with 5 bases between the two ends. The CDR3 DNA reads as TGTGCCAGCAGGGCCTTGAACACTGAAGCTTTCTTT. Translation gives CASRALNTEAFF.

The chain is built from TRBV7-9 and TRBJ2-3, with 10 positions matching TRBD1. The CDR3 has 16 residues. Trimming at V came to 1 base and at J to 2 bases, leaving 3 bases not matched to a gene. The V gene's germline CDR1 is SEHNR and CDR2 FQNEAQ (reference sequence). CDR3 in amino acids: CASSLGGTGVTDTQYF. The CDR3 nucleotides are TGTGCCAGCAGCTTAGGGGGGACAGGGGTCACAGATACGCAGTATTTT.

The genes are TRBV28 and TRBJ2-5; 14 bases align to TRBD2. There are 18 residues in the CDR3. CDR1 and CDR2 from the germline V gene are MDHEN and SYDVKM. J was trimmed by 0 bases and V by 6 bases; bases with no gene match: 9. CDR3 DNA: TGTGCCAGCAGAAACCCGGGACTAGCGGGGGCCTACCAAGAGACCCAGTACTTC. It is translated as CASRNPGLAGAYQETQYF.

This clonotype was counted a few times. CDR3 residues: CASSQGRQAQFF. The CDR3 region has the DNA TGTGCCAGCAGCCAAGGCCGACAGGCGCAGTTCTTC. V usage is TRBV14 and J usage is TRBJ2-1; D might be TRBD1 (6 bases). The CDR3 length is 12 residues. The germline V and J ends were trimmed by 1 base and 12 bases, with 10 bases remaining between them. The germline gives CDR1 SGHDN, CDR2 FVKESK.

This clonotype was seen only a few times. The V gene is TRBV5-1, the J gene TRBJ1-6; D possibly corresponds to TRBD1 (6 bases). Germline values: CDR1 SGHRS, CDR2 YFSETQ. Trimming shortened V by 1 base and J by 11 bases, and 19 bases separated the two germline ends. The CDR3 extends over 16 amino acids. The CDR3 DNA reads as TGCGCCAGCAGCTTGAGCCCACAGGGTTCCGAAACACCCCTCCACTTT. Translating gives CASSLSPQGSETPLHF.

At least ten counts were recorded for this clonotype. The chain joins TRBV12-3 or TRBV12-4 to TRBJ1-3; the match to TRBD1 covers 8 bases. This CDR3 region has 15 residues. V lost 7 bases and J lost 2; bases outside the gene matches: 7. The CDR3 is CASISDRVAGNTIYF. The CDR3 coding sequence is TGTGCCAGCATCTCGGACAGGGTGGCTGGAAACACCATATATTTT.

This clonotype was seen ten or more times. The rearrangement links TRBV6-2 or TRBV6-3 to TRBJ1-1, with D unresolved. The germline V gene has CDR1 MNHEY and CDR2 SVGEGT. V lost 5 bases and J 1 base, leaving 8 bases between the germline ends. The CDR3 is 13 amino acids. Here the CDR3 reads CASSRGPNTEAFF. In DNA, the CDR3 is TGTGCCAGCAGTCGTGGACCGAACACTGAAGCTTTCTTT.

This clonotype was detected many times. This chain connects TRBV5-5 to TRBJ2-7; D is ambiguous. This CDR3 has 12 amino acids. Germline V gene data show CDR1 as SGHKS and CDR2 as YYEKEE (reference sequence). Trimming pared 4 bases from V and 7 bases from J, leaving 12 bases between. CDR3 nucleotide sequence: TGTGCCAGCAGCGGAATGACGGAAGAGCAGTACTTC. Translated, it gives CASSGMTEEQYF.

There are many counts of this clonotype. CDR3 residues: CASSSGTWEQYF. DNA for the CDR3: TGTGCCAGCAGTTCAGGGACCTGGGAGCAGTACTTC. The J gene is TRBJ2-7, the V gene TRBV12-3 or TRBV12-4, with D tentatively TRBD1 or TRBD2 (5 bases each). CDR3 length: 12 residues. Deletions cut 4 bases from V and 7 bases from J, with 11 bases between.

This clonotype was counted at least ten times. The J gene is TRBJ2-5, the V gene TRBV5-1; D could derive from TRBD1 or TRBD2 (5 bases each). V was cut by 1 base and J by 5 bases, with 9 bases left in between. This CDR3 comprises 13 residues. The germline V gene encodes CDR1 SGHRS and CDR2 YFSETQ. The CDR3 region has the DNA TGCGCCAGCAGCTTGCAGGGAGAGGAGACCCAGTACTTC. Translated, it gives CASSLQGEETQYF.

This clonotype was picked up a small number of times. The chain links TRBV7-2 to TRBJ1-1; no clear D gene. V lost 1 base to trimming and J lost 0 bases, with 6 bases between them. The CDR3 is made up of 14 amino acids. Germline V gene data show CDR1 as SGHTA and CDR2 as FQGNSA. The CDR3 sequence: CASSLDRMNTEAFF. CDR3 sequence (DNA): TGTGCCAGCAGCTTAGACAGAATGAACACTGAAGCTTTCTTT.

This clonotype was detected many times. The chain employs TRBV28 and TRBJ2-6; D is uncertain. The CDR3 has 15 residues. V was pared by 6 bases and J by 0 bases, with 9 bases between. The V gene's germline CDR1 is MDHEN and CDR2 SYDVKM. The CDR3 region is CASSFRGSGANVLTF. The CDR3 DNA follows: TGTGCCAGCAGCTTCCGAGGCTCTGGGGCCAACGTCCTGACTTTC.

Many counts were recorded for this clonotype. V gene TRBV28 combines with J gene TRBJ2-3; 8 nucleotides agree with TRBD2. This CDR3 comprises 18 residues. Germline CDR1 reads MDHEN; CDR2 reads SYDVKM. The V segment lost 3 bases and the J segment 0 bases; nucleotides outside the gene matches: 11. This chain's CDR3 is CASSLGLAGIASTDTQYF. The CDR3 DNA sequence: TGTGCCAGCAGTTTGGGGCTAGCGGGCATCGCTAGCACAGATACGCAGTATTTT. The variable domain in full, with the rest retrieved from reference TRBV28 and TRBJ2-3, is DVKVTQSSRYLVKRTGEKVFLECVQDMDHENMFWYRQDPGLGLRLIYFSYDVKMKEKGDIPEGYSVSREKKERFSLILESASTNQTSMYLCASSLGLAGIASTDTQYFGPGTRLTVL.

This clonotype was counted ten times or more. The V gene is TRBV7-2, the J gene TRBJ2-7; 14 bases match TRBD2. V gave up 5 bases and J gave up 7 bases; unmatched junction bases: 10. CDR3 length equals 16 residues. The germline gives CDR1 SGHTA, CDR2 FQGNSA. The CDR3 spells CASSPGLAGGPREQYF. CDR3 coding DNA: TGTGCCAGCAGCCCTGGACTAGCGGGGGGCCCGCGAGAGCAGTACTTC.

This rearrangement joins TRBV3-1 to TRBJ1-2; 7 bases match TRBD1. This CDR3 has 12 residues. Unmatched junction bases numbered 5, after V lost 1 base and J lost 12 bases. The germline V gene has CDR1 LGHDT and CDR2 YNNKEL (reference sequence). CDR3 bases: TGTGCCAGCAGCCAAGTTCCAGGGACAGACACCTTC. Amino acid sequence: CASSQVPGTDTF.

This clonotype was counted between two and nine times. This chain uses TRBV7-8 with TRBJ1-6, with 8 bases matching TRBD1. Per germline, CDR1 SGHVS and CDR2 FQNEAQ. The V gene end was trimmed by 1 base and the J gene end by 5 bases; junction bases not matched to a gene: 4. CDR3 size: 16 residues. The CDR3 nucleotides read TGTGCCAGCAGCTTAGGTAGACAGGGGCATAATTCACCCCTCCACTTT. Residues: CASSLGRQGHNSPLHF.

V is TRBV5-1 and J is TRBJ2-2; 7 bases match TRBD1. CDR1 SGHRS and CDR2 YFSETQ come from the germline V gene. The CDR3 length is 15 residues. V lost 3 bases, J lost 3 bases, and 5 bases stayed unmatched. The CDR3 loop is CASSSYRGDTGELFF. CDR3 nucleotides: TGCGCCAGCAGCTCTTACAGGGGAGACACCGGGGAGCTGTTTTTT.

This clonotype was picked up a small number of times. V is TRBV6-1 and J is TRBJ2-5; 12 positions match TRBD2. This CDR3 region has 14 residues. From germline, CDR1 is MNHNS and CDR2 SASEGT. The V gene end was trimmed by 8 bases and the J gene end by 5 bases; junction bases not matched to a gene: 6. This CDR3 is CASSTSGGRETQYF. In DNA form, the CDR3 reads TGTGCCAGCTCGACTAGCGGGGGCCGCGAGACCCAGTACTTC.

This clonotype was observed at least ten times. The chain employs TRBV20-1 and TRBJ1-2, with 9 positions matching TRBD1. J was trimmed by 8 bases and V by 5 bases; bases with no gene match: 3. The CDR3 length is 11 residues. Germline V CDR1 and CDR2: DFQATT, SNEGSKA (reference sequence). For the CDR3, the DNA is TGCAGTGCTTCCGGGACAGGGGGCTACACCTTC. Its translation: CSASGTGGYTF.

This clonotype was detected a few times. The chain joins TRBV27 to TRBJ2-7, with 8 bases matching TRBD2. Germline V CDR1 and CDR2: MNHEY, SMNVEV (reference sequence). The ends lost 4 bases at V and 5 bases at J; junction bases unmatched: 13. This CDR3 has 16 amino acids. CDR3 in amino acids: CASSSTGGYIRNEQYF. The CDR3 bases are TGTGCCAGCAGTTCGACGGGGGGGTACATTAGGAACGAGCAGTACTTC.

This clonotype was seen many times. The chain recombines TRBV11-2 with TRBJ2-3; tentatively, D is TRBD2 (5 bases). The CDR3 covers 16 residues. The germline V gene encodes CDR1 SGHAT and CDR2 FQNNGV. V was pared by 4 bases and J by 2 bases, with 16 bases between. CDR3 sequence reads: CASSSPGSQNTDTQYF. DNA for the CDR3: TGTGCCAGCAGCTCTCCGGGGTCGCAAAACACAGATACGCAGTATTTT.

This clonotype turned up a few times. CDR3 protein: CASSPSRLGGFNEQFF. The CDR3 DNA follows: TGTGCCAGCAGCCCCTCCCGACTTGGCGGTTTCAATGAGCAGTTCTTC. This chain joins TRBV3-1 and TRBJ2-1; no clear D gene. This CDR3 comprises 16 residues. The V end was cut by 4 bases, the J end by 6 bases, with 19 bases between. Germline V gene lookup returns CDR1 LGHDT and CDR2 YNNKEL (reference sequence).

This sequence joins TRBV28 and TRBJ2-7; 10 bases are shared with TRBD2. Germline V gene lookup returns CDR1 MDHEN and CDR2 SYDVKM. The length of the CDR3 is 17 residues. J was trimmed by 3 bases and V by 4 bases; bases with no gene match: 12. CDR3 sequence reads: CASSSYATSGIHYEQYF. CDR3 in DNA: TGTGCCAGCAGTTCGTACGCCACTAGCGGGATTCACTACGAGCAGTACTTC.

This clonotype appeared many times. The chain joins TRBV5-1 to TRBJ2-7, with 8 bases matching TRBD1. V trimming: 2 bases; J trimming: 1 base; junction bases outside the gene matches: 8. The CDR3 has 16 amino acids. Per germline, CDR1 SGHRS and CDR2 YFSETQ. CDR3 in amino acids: CASSLTSGTGSYEQYF. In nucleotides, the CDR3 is TGCGCCAGCAGCTTAACTTCCGGGACAGGTTCCTACGAGCAGTACTTC.